Listed below are T cell receptor beta chains from one sample, sequenced in a study of immune evolution from preneoplasia to lung adenocarcinoma. Sequenced by immunoSEQ multiplex PCR; TCRdb stores in-frame clones only, minus some. The table has some 9,900 clones, more than 75% seen once. Sequencing was carried out using FFPE minimally invasive lung adenocarcinoma tissue. These receptors were obtained from a person aged 65 to 79 with lung adenocarcinoma. The CDR3 runs from the conserved cysteine through the conserved F or W. The order of the fields is D gene, V gene, CDR3 length, J gene, clone size, CDR3 DNA, CDR3 protein. The D gene is left open where the match is weak. Clone size is stated in some rows and not others, as once, few, many or a class when expanded.

D gene: -
V gene: TRBV5-8
CDR3 length: 12
J gene: TRBJ2-4
clone size: -
CDR3 DNA: TGTGCCAGCGGGGAGATAGGAAACATTCAGTACTTC
CDR3 protein: CASGEIGNIQYF

D gene: TRBD2
V gene: TRBV5-4
CDR3 length: 17
J gene: TRBJ2-7
clone size: -
CDR3 DNA: TGTGCCAGCAGCACGGGGGGGGCTAGCGGGAATTCCTACGAGCAGTACTTC
CDR3 protein: CASSTGGASGNSYEQYF

D gene: -
V gene: TRBV5-5
CDR3 length: 18
J gene: TRBJ2-4
clone size: -
CDR3 DNA: TGTGCCAGCAGCTTGAGATTAAGGCAGACCCTAGCCAAAAACATTCAGTACTTC
CDR3 protein: CASSLRLRQTLAKNIQYF

D gene: TRBD1
V gene: TRBV9
CDR3 length: 18
J gene: TRBJ1-4
clone size: -
CDR3 DNA: TGTGCCAGCAGCGTACGGGACAGGGTTAAGGGGTCAAATGAAAAACTGTTTTTT
CDR3 protein: CASSVRDRVKGSNEKLFF

D gene: -
V gene: TRBV7-9
CDR3 length: 12
J gene: TRBJ2-5
clone size: -
CDR3 DNA: TGTGCCAGCAAGACGGAGATCGGCACCCAGTACTTC
CDR3 protein: CASKTEIGTQYF

D gene: -
V gene: TRBV30
CDR3 length: 11
J gene: TRBJ1-1
clone size: -
CDR3 DNA: TGTGCCTGGAGTGTACCGACAGCCTGGATCTTT
CDR3 protein: CAWSVPTAWIF

D gene: -
V gene: TRBV4-1
CDR3 length: 16
J gene: TRBJ2-7
clone size: -
CDR3 DNA: TGCGCCAGCAGCCAGGAAATAGCGCACCGCTCCTACGAGCAGTACTTC
CDR3 protein: CASSQEIAHRSYEQYF

D gene: -
V gene: TRBV4-3
CDR3 length: 15
J gene: TRBJ2-1
clone size: -
CDR3 DNA: TGCGCCAGCAGCCAGTACAGGGAGATCTACAATGAGCAGTTCTTC
CDR3 protein: CASSQYREIYNEQFF

D gene: -
V gene: TRBV30
CDR3 length: 16
J gene: TRBJ2-3
clone size: -
CDR3 DNA: TGTGCCTGGAGTGTACAAGGTCCCCTGGCAATGGATACGCAGTATTTT
CDR3 protein: CAWSVQGPLAMDTQYF

D gene: -
V gene: TRBV30
CDR3 length: 14
J gene: TRBJ2-5
clone size: -
CDR3 DNA: TGTGCCTGGAGTGGGACAGCCACCAGGGAGACCCAGTACTTC
CDR3 protein: CAWSGTATRETQYF

D gene: -
V gene: TRBV13
CDR3 length: 15
J gene: TRBJ2-1
clone size: -
CDR3 DNA: TGTGCCAGCAGCGGGGTTGGGGGCCGCCCCAATGAGCAGTTCTTC
CDR3 protein: CASSGVGGRPNEQFF

D gene: TRBD1
V gene: TRBV29-1
CDR3 length: 12
J gene: TRBJ1-5
clone size: -
CDR3 DNA: TGCAGCGTAGGACAGGGGGATCAGCCCCAGCATTTT
CDR3 protein: CSVGQGDQPQHF

D gene: -
V gene: TRBV7-9
CDR3 length: 15
J gene: TRBJ1-1
clone size: -
CDR3 DNA: TGTGCCAGCAGCCCAAAAGCACACACGAACACTGAAGCTTTCTTT
CDR3 protein: CASSPKAHTNTEAFF

D gene: -
V gene: TRBV5-1
CDR3 length: 15
J gene: TRBJ1-4
clone size: -
CDR3 DNA: TGCGCCAGCAGCGACTCAGGGGCTCCTAATGAAAAACTGTTTTTT
CDR3 protein: CASSDSGAPNEKLFF

D gene: TRBD2
V gene: TRBV6-5
CDR3 length: 15
J gene: TRBJ2-3
clone size: -
CDR3 DNA: TGTGCCAGCAGTATGACTAGCGGGAGCTCCGATACGCAGTATTTT
CDR3 protein: CASSMTSGSSDTQYF

D gene: -
V gene: TRBV9
CDR3 length: 15
J gene: TRBJ2-7
clone size: -
CDR3 DNA: TGTGCCAGCAGCGTAGATAGGACGGCCTCCTACGAGCAGTACTTC
CDR3 protein: CASSVDRTASYEQYF

D gene: -
V gene: TRBV6-5
CDR3 length: 14
J gene: TRBJ1-3
clone size: -
CDR3 DNA: TGTGCCAGCAGTTTAGCGGGGCCGGGAAACACCATATATTTT
CDR3 protein: CASSLAGPGNTIYF

D gene: -
V gene: TRBV10-3
CDR3 length: 14
J gene: TRBJ1-1
clone size: -
CDR3 DNA: TGTGCCATCAGTGAGTCGAGGGGTGGTACTGAAGCTTTCTTT
CDR3 protein: CAISESRGGTEAFF

D gene: TRBD1
V gene: TRBV7-9
CDR3 length: 14
J gene: TRBJ2-7
clone size: few
CDR3 DNA: TGTGCCAGCAGCTTACAGGGACAGGGTTTCGAGCAGTACTTC
CDR3 protein: CASSLQGQGFEQYF

D gene: -
V gene: TRBV18
CDR3 length: 15
J gene: TRBJ2-1
clone size: -
CDR3 DNA: TGTGCCAGCTCACCACCCGGGAGTTCCTACAATGAGCAGTTCTTC
CDR3 protein: CASSPPGSSYNEQFF

D gene: -
V gene: TRBV5-6
CDR3 length: 14
J gene: TRBJ1-5
clone size: -
CDR3 DNA: TGTGCCAGCAGCTTGGCACAAATTAATCAGCCCCAGCATTTT
CDR3 protein: CASSLAQINQPQHF

D gene: TRBD1
V gene: TRBV5-4
CDR3 length: 15
J gene: TRBJ2-3
clone size: -
CDR3 DNA: TGTGCCAGCAGCGCCCAACAGGGGGCAACAGATACGCAGTATTTT
CDR3 protein: CASSAQQGATDTQYF

D gene: -
V gene: TRBV29-1
CDR3 length: 14
J gene: TRBJ1-2
clone size: -
CDR3 DNA: TGCAGCGTTGAATGGGACGACCCCCTCTATGGCTACACCTTC
CDR3 protein: CSVEWDDPLYGYTF

D gene: TRBD1
V gene: TRBV7-2
CDR3 length: 15
J gene: TRBJ2-3
clone size: -
CDR3 DNA: TGTGCCAGCGGACAGTCCGGGACAGGGGGAGATACGCAGTATTTT
CDR3 protein: CASGQSGTGGDTQYF

D gene: -
V gene: TRBV5-4
CDR3 length: 16
J gene: TRBJ2-3
clone size: once
CDR3 DNA: TGTGCCAGCAGCTTGTTAGTCGGGGGTAGCACAGATACGCAGTATTTT
CDR3 protein: CASSLLVGGSTDTQYF

D gene: -
V gene: TRBV4-1
CDR3 length: 15
J gene: TRBJ2-3
clone size: -
CDR3 DNA: TGCGCCAGCAGCCCGGCCGGACTCGCCACAGATACGCAGTATTTT
CDR3 protein: CASSPAGLATDTQYF

D gene: -
V gene: TRBV29-1
CDR3 length: 16
J gene: TRBJ2-2
clone size: -
CDR3 DNA: TGCAGCGTTCCGGAACTTGGCCGAGAGGGCACCGGGGAGCTGTTTTTT
CDR3 protein: CSVPELGREGTGELFF

D gene: -
V gene: TRBV2
CDR3 length: 13
J gene: TRBJ1-1
clone size: -
CDR3 DNA: TGTGCCAGCAGCCTCAGTAGGGGGATTGAAGCTTTCTTT
CDR3 protein: CASSLSRGIEAFF

D gene: TRBD1
V gene: TRBV4-1
CDR3 length: 15
J gene: TRBJ2-3
clone size: -
CDR3 DNA: TGCGCCAGCAGTTTCGGGACAGGGAGCGCAGATACGCAGTATTTT
CDR3 protein: CASSFGTGSADTQYF

D gene: TRBD1
V gene: TRBV10-2
CDR3 length: 13
J gene: TRBJ2-7
clone size: -
CDR3 DNA: TGCGCCAGCAGTCGACAGGGTCTGGGCGAGCAGTACTTC
CDR3 protein: CASSRQGLGEQYF

D gene: -
V gene: TRBV4-1
CDR3 length: 14
J gene: TRBJ2-5
clone size: -
CDR3 DNA: TGCGCCAGCAGCCAAGGGGGGCAGGGAGAGACCCAGTACTTC
CDR3 protein: CASSQGGQGETQYF

D gene: TRBD1
V gene: TRBV19
CDR3 length: 14
J gene: TRBJ1-2
clone size: -
CDR3 DNA: TGTGCCAGTAGTCCAGGGACAGGGGACTATGGCTACACCTTC
CDR3 protein: CASSPGTGDYGYTF

D gene: -
V gene: TRBV29-1
CDR3 length: 11
J gene: TRBJ2-7
clone size: -
CDR3 DNA: TGCAGCGTTCTGGGCAACTACGAGCAGTACTTC
CDR3 protein: CSVLGNYEQYF

D gene: -
V gene: TRBV29-1
CDR3 length: 14
J gene: TRBJ1-5
clone size: -
CDR3 DNA: TGCAGCGTTGGGGGTCCTAATAGCAATCAGCCCCAGCATTTT
CDR3 protein: CSVGGPNSNQPQHF

D gene: TRBD1
V gene: TRBV5-6
CDR3 length: 14
J gene: TRBJ1-4
clone size: -
CDR3 DNA: TGTGCCAGCAGCCTACAGGGGACTAATGAAAAACTGTTTTTT
CDR3 protein: CASSLQGTNEKLFF

D gene: -
V gene: TRBV12-5
CDR3 length: 14
J gene: TRBJ2-1
clone size: -
CDR3 DNA: TGTGCTAGTGGTTTGCCCCCAATGGATAATGAGCAGTTCTTC
CDR3 protein: CASGLPPMDNEQFF

D gene: -
V gene: TRBV4-3
CDR3 length: 14
J gene: TRBJ2-5
clone size: -
CDR3 DNA: TGCGCCAGCAGCCAAGACTTCGGCCAAGAGACCCAGTACTTC
CDR3 protein: CASSQDFGQETQYF

D gene: TRBD1
V gene: TRBV6-5
CDR3 length: 13
J gene: TRBJ1-6
clone size: -
CDR3 DNA: TGTGCCACTGCCGGGACAGTCAATTCACCCCTCCACTTT
CDR3 protein: CATAGTVNSPLHF

D gene: -
V gene: TRBV14
CDR3 length: 16
J gene: TRBJ1-3
clone size: -
CDR3 DNA: TGTGCCAGCAGCCAAGTGTGGGGCATTCAGGGAAACACCATATATTTT
CDR3 protein: CASSQVWGIQGNTIYF

D gene: TRBD1
V gene: TRBV5-6
CDR3 length: 15
J gene: TRBJ1-2
clone size: few
CDR3 DNA: TGTGCCAGCAGCTTATCCACAGGGGAAAACTATGGCTACACCTTC
CDR3 protein: CASSLSTGENYGYTF

D gene: -
V gene: TRBV19
CDR3 length: 14
J gene: TRBJ2-1
clone size: once
CDR3 DNA: TGTGCCAGTAGTAGGTGGCAGGGGAAAAATGAGCAGTTCTTC
CDR3 protein: CASSRWQGKNEQFF

D gene: -
V gene: TRBV2
CDR3 length: 14
J gene: TRBJ2-5
clone size: -
CDR3 DNA: TGTGCCAGCAGGAAGGGCTCCTGGGGAGAGACCCAGTACTTC
CDR3 protein: CASRKGSWGETQYF

D gene: -
V gene: TRBV9
CDR3 length: 15
J gene: TRBJ1-4
clone size: -
CDR3 DNA: TGTGCCAGCAGCGTAGGGACAGCAACTAATGAAAAACTGTTTTTT
CDR3 protein: CASSVGTATNEKLFF

D gene: -
V gene: TRBV1
CDR3 length: 11
J gene: TRBJ1-2
clone size: -
CDR3 DNA: TGCACCAGCTTGGACAGGGGGGGCTACACCTTC
CDR3 protein: CTSLDRGGYTF

D gene: TRBD2
V gene: TRBV2
CDR3 length: 15
J gene: TRBJ2-2
clone size: -
CDR3 DNA: TGTGCCAGCAGTGAGGCGGGGGGGCATTCCGGGGAGCTGTTTTTT
CDR3 protein: CASSEAGGHSGELFF

D gene: -
V gene: TRBV9
CDR3 length: 15
J gene: TRBJ2-1
clone size: few
CDR3 DNA: TGTGCCAGCAGCCCTTACTGGGCGGGACACAATGAGCAGTTCTTC
CDR3 protein: CASSPYWAGHNEQFF

D gene: -
V gene: TRBV14
CDR3 length: 13
J gene: TRBJ2-7
clone size: -
CDR3 DNA: TGTGCCAGCAGCCAGACCGCCCATTACGAGCAGTACTTC
CDR3 protein: CASSQTAHYEQYF